This T cell receptor beta chain was recovered during a study of molecular identifiers for immune sequencing clone quantification. This clonotype occurred a few times. Its antigen is unidentified. Each CDR3 protein gets one entry after TCRdb re-called the PCR reads with MiXCR. The table lists around 470,000 distinct CDR3 sequences, about 20% of them singletons. Germline-derived CDR1 and CDR2 are SEHNR and FQNEAQ (reference sequence). Deletions cut 5 bases from V and 0 bases from J, with 15 bases between. The CDR3 covers 16 residues. Study-wide results and limits: Clones above 20 RNA copies held over 97% of effector molecules, under 1% in naive cells.

Specimen: naive CD8+ T cells from blood, with Jurkat cell RNA spiked in. Noted subset: FACS-sorted CD8+CD4-CCR7+CD45RA+ naive T cells. This receptor was identified in a human donor in good health. Some libraries in this study had Jurkat cell RNA spiked in. V gene TRBV7-9 combines with J gene TRBJ2-3; either TRBD1 or TRBD2 may fit D (7 bases each). This chain's CDR3 is CASSPGRGGSTDTQYF. CDR3 DNA sequence: TGTGCCAGCAGCCCCGGCAGGGGGGGTAGCACAGATACGCAGTATTTT.